This entry lists 15 T cell receptor beta chains sequenced from one sample in a study of blood T cell repertoires in COVID-19. The repertoire was sequenced with immunoSEQ multiplex PCR; TCRdb's copy has only in-frame clones and lacks some. This sample yields 85,000 to 100,000 clones, of which around 80% are seen a single time; 8% to 9% belongs to the top ten. Source material: peripheral blood. The receptors were gathered from a man between 45 and 60 years old who had recovered from COVID-19.

This chain uses TRBV19 with TRBJ2-7; 7 bases align to TRBD2. The CDR3 runs 15 residues. CDR1 and CDR2 (germline): LNHDA, SQIVND (reference sequence). Trimming at V came to 2 bases and at J to 3 bases, leaving 7 bases not matched to a gene. The CDR3 DNA reads as TGTGCCAGTAGTATATCTGCGGGAGAGCACTACGAGCAGTACTTC. Amino acids: CASSISAGEHYEQYF.

The chain employs TRBV15 and TRBJ2-1; 12 bases line up with TRBD2. The CDR3 runs 19 residues. Germline CDR1 is LNHNV and CDR2 is YYDKDF (reference sequence). The V and J ends lost 1 base and 9 bases, in that order; junction bases with no gene match: 16. This CDR3 is CATSRARVAASGRDGEQFF. CDR3 sequence (DNA): TGTGCCACCAGCAGAGCCAGGGTCGCTGCTAGCGGGAGGGATGGTGAGCAGTTCTTC.

This clone has only one observation. V gene TRBV13 combines with J gene TRBJ2-3, with 7 bases that match TRBD2. Unmatched junction bases numbered 2, after V lost 5 bases and J lost 0 bases. The germline gives CDR1 PRHDT, CDR2 FYEKMQ (reference sequence). The CDR3 contains 14 residues. The CDR3 DNA sequence: TGTGCCAGCAGCCGCGGGGGTAGCACAGATACGCAGTATTTT. Amino acid sequence: CASSRGGSTDTQYF.

This chain links TRBV7-9 with TRBJ1-1; TRBD1 might be the D (6 bases). CDR3 length equals 15 residues. The germline CDR1 and CDR2 sequences are SEHNR and FQNEAQ (reference sequence). Trimming took 0 bases from V and 5 from J, leaving 13 bases between them. The CDR3 region is CASSLARQGSTEAFF. DNA for the CDR3: TGTGCCAGCAGCTTAGCGCGGCAGGGGAGTACTGAAGCTTTCTTT.

The gene calls are TRBV15 and TRBJ2-1; D remains unclear. Per the germline V gene, CDR1 is LNHNV and CDR2 is YYDKDF (reference sequence). The V and J ends lost 2 bases and 0 bases respectively, with 14 bases between them. This CDR3 has 17 amino acids. CDR3 protein: CATSRSQGGSSYNEQFF. CDR3 sequence (DNA): TGTGCCACCAGCAGATCTCAAGGCGGAAGCTCCTACAATGAGCAGTTCTTC.

The sample holds a few counts of this clone. The rearrangement joins TRBV2 to TRBJ2-2, with 8 bases that match TRBD2. Germline V lookup: CDR1 SNHLY, CDR2 FYNNEI. J gave up 3 bases and V 5 bases, and 2 bases lay outside the gene matches. The CDR3 sequence is 14 residues long. DNA of the CDR3: TGTGCCAGCAGTCCCGGGAGGGACACCGGGGAGCTGTTTTTT. This sequence encodes CASSPGRDTGELFF.

The V call is TRBV4-2, the J call TRBJ2-7; TRBD2 might be the D (6 bases). The V and J ends lost 3 bases and 2 bases respectively, with 14 bases between them. The CDR3 runs to 15 residues. Germline CDR1 is LGHNA and CDR2 is YNFKEQ. The CDR3 sequence: CASSQGGVNPYEQYF. The CDR3 DNA is TGTGCCAGCAGCCAGGGGGGAGTAAACCCCTACGAGCAGTACTTC.

This chain joins TRBV11-2 and TRBJ1-2; D is uncertain. Germline values: CDR1 SGHAT, CDR2 FQNNGV. V was shortened by 5 bases and J by 7 bases, with 20 bases between the two germline ends. This CDR3 has 15 residues. CDR3 bases: TGTGCCAGCAGCATCTCGGGCGGGATGGGAGGTGGCTACACCTTC. Protein sequence: CASSISGGMGGGYTF. Combining the CDR3 with reference TRBV11-2 and TRBJ1-2 gives the whole variable domain EAGVAQSPRYKIIEKRQSVAFWCNPISGHATLYWYQQILGQGPKLLIQFQNNGVVDDSQLPKDRFSAERLKGVDSTLKIQPAKLEDSAVYLCASSISGGMGGGYTFGSGTRLTVV.

In this sample, this clone turned up once. V gene TRBV5-4 combines with J gene TRBJ2-1; D gene unclear. This CDR3 contains 16 residues. The germline V and J ends were trimmed by 0 bases and 4 bases, with 14 bases remaining between them. The germline gives CDR1 SGHNT, CDR2 YYREEE (reference sequence). The chain's CDR3 is CASSLDGSLSYNEQFF. CDR3 nucleotides: TGTGCCAGCAGCTTGGATGGCTCCCTCTCATACAATGAGCAGTTCTTC.

This chain uses TRBV18 with TRBJ2-1, with TRBD2 matching 8 bases. The CDR3 loop spans 13 amino acids. V lost 6 bases to trimming and J lost 7 bases; unmatched junction nucleotides: 5. The germline V gene encodes CDR1 KGHSH and CDR2 LQKENI. The CDR3 loop is CASSRGGGNEQFF. CDR3 nucleotide sequence: TGTGCCAGCTCCCGGGGGGGCGGTAATGAGCAGTTCTTC.

V usage is TRBV6-2 or TRBV6-3 and J usage is TRBJ1-2; D uncertain. Germline-derived CDR1 and CDR2 are MNHEY and SVGEGT. The CDR3 consists of 13 residues. V was trimmed by 5 bases and J by 1 base, leaving 8 bases between them. CDR3 sequence reads: CASSRDNNYGYTF. For the CDR3, the DNA is TGTGCCAGCAGTCGCGACAATAACTATGGCTACACCTTC.

The chain uses TRBV6-5 and TRBJ1-6; 10 nucleotides align to TRBD1. CDR3 length: 15 amino acids. Germline assignment: CDR1 MNHEY and CDR2 SVGAGI. Trimming at V came to 8 bases and at J to 10 bases, leaving 11 bases not matched to a gene. This CDR3 reads CASSFDRGLGSPLHF. In DNA form, the CDR3 reads TGTGCCAGCTCCTTCGACAGGGGGCTCGGATCACCCCTCCACTTT.

The chain joins TRBV28 to TRBJ1-1; 8 nucleotides agree with TRBD1. This CDR3 contains 15 residues. Unmatched junction bases numbered 11, after V lost 7 bases and J lost 4 bases. From germline, CDR1 is MDHEN and CDR2 SYDVKM. The chain's CDR3 is CASKRPQGVITEAFF. The DNA for the CDR3 is TGTGCCAGCAAACGCCCACAGGGGGTTATCACTGAAGCTTTCTTT.

The chain has TRBV2 and TRBJ2-5, with D possibly being TRBD2 (6 bases). This CDR3 has 14 residues. Germline V gene lookup returns CDR1 SNHLY and CDR2 FYNNEI. Trimming shortened V by 8 bases and J by 0 bases, and 13 bases separated the two germline ends. The CDR3 sequence: CASGGTFYQETQYF. CDR3 nucleotides: TGTGCCAGCGGGGGGACTTTTTACCAAGAGACCCAGTACTTC.

This sequence joins TRBV14 and TRBJ2-7, with 7 bases identical to TRBD2. The germline V gene encodes CDR1 SGHDN and CDR2 FVKESK. The CDR3 runs 15 residues. Losses at the gene ends were 1 base for V and 2 bases for J; bases not matched to a gene: 5. The CDR3, as DNA: TGTGCCAGCAGCCAAGGTCAGGGAGGGACCTACGAGCAGTACTTC. Protein sequence: CASSQGQGGTYEQYF.